One and the same sample provided the 32 T cell receptor beta chains below, sequenced in a study of CD4 and CD8 cells across lung adenocarcinoma regions (dated by TCRdb to the late 2010s). Libraries were constructed by PCR. The data were produced on a HiSeq X Ten. Clones were called with MiXCR by TCRdb after fastp trimmed the public reads at Q25, and only in-frame beta chains were retained. All rows with the same CDR3 protein become a single entry with the most common DNA and genes. This sample is represented by 10,000 to 11,000 distinct CDR3 sequences; about 53% of them were singletons. The ten largest clones capture 20% of the sample. The source material was CD4+ T cells from the center of a lung tumor. Explained via the paper, the cell subset or site label denotes: tumor center region. The receptors were sampled from a male donor with lung adenocarcinoma. The CD4 and CD8 labels of this study may be unreliable.

This clonotype has a handful of counts. The chain recombines TRBV6-1 with TRBJ2-3; D is possibly TRBD1 or TRBD2 (5 bases each). CDR3 length: 15 residues. Looked up from germline, CDR1 is MNHNS and CDR2 is SASEGT. V dropped 2 bases and J dropped 3 bases, with 12 bases sitting between them. The CDR3 protein is CASSERGPLTDTQYF. Here the CDR3 DNA reads TGTGCCAGCAGTGAAAGGGGACCCCTGACAGATACGCAGTATTTT.

At least ten counts were recorded for this clonotype. The rearrangement links TRBV7-2 to TRBJ2-4; D might be TRBD2 (6 bases). The CDR3 sequence is 14 residues long. CDR1 and CDR2 (germline): SGHTA, FQGNSA. Trimming took 1 base from V and 7 from J, leaving 11 bases between them. CDR3 DNA: TGTGCCAGCAGCTTAGGGGCGGGGAATAACATTCAGTACTTC. Amino acids: CASSLGAGNNIQYF.

This chain links TRBV25-1 with TRBJ2-1; D possibly corresponds to TRBD2 (5 bases). V lost 4 bases and J lost 0, with 10 bases in between. Germline-derived CDR1 and CDR2 are MGHDK and SYGVNS. This CDR3 comprises 15 residues. CDR3 nucleotides: TGTGCCAGCAGTGGCGGGTGGAGCTCCTACAATGAGCAGTTCTTC. This translates into CASSGGWSSYNEQFF.

The chain employs TRBV6-5 and TRBJ2-5, with TRBD2 as a possible D gene (5 bases). Germline V gene sequence: CDR1 MNHEY, CDR2 SVGAGI. This CDR3 is 14 amino acids long. V lost 2 bases and J lost 1, with 8 bases in between. CDR3 in amino acids: CASSYGGTQETQYF. The CDR3 DNA reads as TGTGCCAGCAGTTACGGAGGAACCCAAGAGACCCAGTACTTC.

The chain joins TRBV6-5 to TRBJ2-1, with TRBD2 matching over 12 bases. CDR3 length: 19 amino acids. CDR1 and CDR2 (germline): MNHEY, SVGAGI. The junction had 14 bases not matched to a gene; V was cut back by 0 bases and J by 8 bases. This CDR3 is CASSYSWGASGRVLDEQFF. Written as DNA, the CDR3 is TGTGCCAGCAGTTACTCTTGGGGGGCTAGCGGGAGGGTTTTGGATGAGCAGTTCTTC.

The chain joins TRBV10-1 to TRBJ2-1; D is uncertain. Trimming removed 0 bases at V and 7 bases at J, with 10 bases between. This CDR3 has 14 residues. The germline CDR1 and CDR2 sequences are WNHNN and SYGVQD (reference sequence). The CDR3 spells CASSESRLPNEQFF. The CDR3 coding sequence is TGCGCCAGCAGTGAGTCGCGACTCCCAAATGAGCAGTTCTTC.

This clonotype was picked up many times. V usage is TRBV20-1 and J usage is TRBJ2-1, with 7 bases identical to TRBD1. Trimming removed 6 bases from V and 7 bases from J; junction bases left unmatched: 15. This CDR3 is 15 amino acids long. Germline CDR1 is DFQATT and CDR2 is SNEGSKA (reference sequence). The DNA for the CDR3 is TGCAGTGCAGGCGTGGCAGGGGGTAACCCAAATGAGCAGTTCTTC. Its protein product is CSAGVAGGNPNEQFF.

The rearrangement joins TRBV12-3 or TRBV12-4 to TRBJ2-7, with D uncertain. The CDR3 runs to 13 residues. The germline V and J ends were trimmed by 5 bases and 0 bases, with 8 bases remaining between them. CDR3 residues: CASSMDGSYEQYF. The CDR3 DNA is TGTGCCAGCAGTATGGACGGCTCCTACGAGCAGTACTTC.

This sequence joins TRBV7-6 and TRBJ2-1; D assignment may be TRBD1 or TRBD2 (8 bases each). The J call may be incorrect, as the DNA end agrees better with TRBJ2-7. The CDR3 covers 16 residues. Germline-derived CDR1 and CDR2 are SGHVS and FNYEAQ. The CDR3 reads CASSLLTGAGGNEQYF. DNA for the CDR3: TGTGCCAGCAGCTTATTGACAGGGGCGGGGGGAAACGAGCAGTACTTC.

Ten or more counts support this clonotype. The CDR3 protein is CAIRPTSGRDTQYF. The DNA of the CDR3 is TGTGCCATCAGACCGACTAGCGGGCGGGATACGCAGTATTTT. The chain couples TRBV10-3 to TRBJ2-3; 10 bases match TRBD2. The CDR3 covers 14 residues. The V segment lost 6 bases and the J segment 6 bases; nucleotides outside the gene matches: 6. Germline V gene lookup returns CDR1 ENHRY and CDR2 SYGVKD.

This clonotype was counted only a few times. The rearrangement uses TRBV5-1 and TRBJ2-1; 7 positions agree with TRBD1. Germline loops: CDR1 SGHRS, CDR2 YFSETQ. CDR3 length: 16 amino acids. The ends lost 3 bases at V and 0 bases at J; junction bases unmatched: 6. The CDR3, as DNA: TGCGCCAGCAGCTATAGGGCAGGGGGCTCCTACAATGAGCAGTTCTTC. Translation gives CASSYRAGGSYNEQFF.

The V gene is TRBV6-5, the J gene TRBJ1-6; maybe TRBD1 (5 bases). CDR3 length: 15 residues. Germline loops: CDR1 MNHEY, CDR2 SVGAGI. Deletions cut 1 base from V and 8 bases from J, with 12 bases between. The CDR3 DNA reads as TGTGCCAGCAGTTACTATGGGGGAAGGGATTCACCCCTCCACTTT. Protein sequence: CASSYYGGRDSPLHF.

The chain carries TRBV10-3 and TRBJ2-1; TRBD1 matches at 9 bases. The CDR3 contains 16 residues. The junction had 8 bases not matched to a gene; V was cut back by 2 bases and J by 6 bases. Germline CDR1 ENHRY, CDR2 SYGVKD. Here the CDR3 DNA reads TGTGCCATCAGTGAGCCCCGGACAGGGGCGCTCAATGAGCAGTTCTTC. The encoded protein is CAISEPRTGALNEQFF.

In this sample, this clonotype turned up many times. The genes are TRBV28 and TRBJ2-4; D is uncertain. This CDR3 region has 14 residues. Germline loops: CDR1 MDHEN, CDR2 SYDVKM. Between the trimmed V and J ends, which lost 5 bases and 7 bases, there was a span of 15 bases. The CDR3 DNA sequence: TGTGCCAGCAGTCTGTACCAACAAGTTAACATTCAGTACTTC. It translates to CASSLYQQVNIQYF.

The V call is TRBV10-3, the J call TRBJ2-1, with 9 bases identical to TRBD1. In germline, CDR1 is ENHRY, CDR2 SYGVKD. V shed 5 bases and J 6 bases; nucleotides not matched to a gene: 2. The CDR3 runs 13 residues. The CDR3 region is CAISTGGRNEQFF. CDR3 bases: TGTGCCATCAGTACAGGGGGCCGCAATGAGCAGTTCTTC.

In this sample, this clonotype turned up many times. A much larger clone is a single base away; this may be a read error. This rearrangement joins TRBV6-5 to TRBJ2-5; TRBD1 might be the D (5 bases). Trimming left V 0 bases short and J 11 bases short, with 13 bases between. The CDR3 extends over 13 amino acids. Germline V gene data show CDR1 as MNHEY and CDR2 as SVGAGI. CDR3: CASSYSGRAEQYF. The CDR3 DNA sequence: TGTGCCAGCAGTTACTCGGGCAGGGCGGAGCAGTACTTC.

J is TRBJ2-2 and V is TRBV6-5; D is possibly TRBD2 (6 bases). The V gene lost 0 bases and the J gene lost 6 bases, with 17 bases spanning the gap. The CDR3 loop spans 17 amino acids. Germline values: CDR1 MNHEY, CDR2 SVGAGI. The CDR3 loop is CASSYSGLPTGPGELFF. DNA of the CDR3: TGTGCCAGCAGTTACTCGGGACTCCCAACCGGTCCCGGGGAGCTGTTTTTT.

This chain links TRBV7-2 with TRBJ1-2; 12 positions match TRBD1. V lost 2 bases, J lost 8 bases, and 9 bases stayed unmatched. This CDR3 region has 16 residues. Germline V CDR1 and CDR2: SGHTA, FQGNSA. CDR3 sequence reads: CASSLWGTGGAKGYTF. Here the CDR3 DNA reads TGTGCCAGCAGCTTATGGGGGACAGGGGGCGCGAAGGGCTACACCTTC. Based on the CDR3 plus reference TRBV7-2 and TRBJ1-2, the full variable domain is GAGVSQSPSNKVTEKGKDVELRCDPISGHTALYWYRQSLGQGLEFLIYFQGNSAPDKSGLPSDRFSAERTGGSVSTLTIQRTQQEDSAVYLCASSLWGTGGAKGYTFGSGTRLTVV.

V and J are TRBV7-3 and TRBJ1-1; D gene uncertain. There are 13 residues in the CDR3. From germline, CDR1 is SGHTA and CDR2 FQGTGA. V lost 5 bases, J lost 3 bases, and 10 bases lay in between. The CDR3 reads CASSEGMDTEAFF. In nucleotides, the CDR3 is TGTGCCAGCAGCGAAGGTATGGACACTGAAGCTTTCTTT.

Only a few counts were recorded for this clonotype. The V call is TRBV5-3, the J call TRBJ2-5; no definite D call. The DNA end lines up better with TRBJ2-7; the J call may be wrong. TRBV5-3 is identified as an open reading frame with a role that is uncertain. The CDR3 totals 14 residues. DNA of the CDR3: TGTGCCAGAAGCAGACATGACTCTAATTACGAGCAGTACTTC. As protein: CARSRHDSNYEQYF.

To note about this clonotype: One junction end does not reproduce the germline sequence, and a read error may be involved. The V and J genes are TRBV4-1 and TRBJ2-3; D is possibly TRBD1 (6 bases). Germline CDR1 reads MGHRA; CDR2 reads YSYEKL. The CDR3 length is 15 residues. The DNA of the CDR3 is TGCGCCAGCAGCCAAGATCTGTGGGACAAAGATACGCAGTACTTT. Its protein is CASSQDLWDKDTQYF.

This clonotype is deemed large. This rearrangement joins TRBV6-1 to TRBJ2-7; 8 bases agree with TRBD1. Germline lookup yields CDR1 MNHNS and CDR2 SASEGT. CDR3 length equals 14 residues. The V gene end was trimmed by 9 bases and the J gene end by 2 bases; junction bases not matched to a gene: 9. Here the CDR3 reads CASLQGGIPYEQYF. For the CDR3, the DNA is TGTGCCAGTTTACAGGGGGGAATCCCCTACGAGCAGTACTTC.

This clonotype was seen repeatedly, ten times or more. V and J are TRBV7-6 and TRBJ2-2; the D is unclear. Germline CDR1 reads SGHVS; CDR2 reads FNYEAQ. This CDR3 contains 15 residues. With 2 bases removed from V and 3 bases from J, the gap between germline ends came to 10 bases. The CDR3 nucleotides read TGTGCCAGCAGCTTATCCCGGACCCACACCGGGGAGCTGTTTTTT. It codes for CASSLSRTHTGELFF. Full variable domain (rest looked up from reference TRBV7-6 and TRBJ2-2): GAGVSQSPRYKVTKRGQDVALRCDPISGHVSLYWYRQALGQGPEFLTYFNYEAQQDKSGLPNDRFSAERPEGSISTLTIQRTEQRDSAMYRCASSLSRTHTGELFFGEGSRLTVL.

This clonotype was seen repeatedly, ten times or more. The rearrangement joins TRBV27 to TRBJ2-7; weak D call: TRBD1 (5 bases). The ends were cut back, 3 bases at V and 4 bases at J, with 19 bases in the middle. The CDR3 is made up of 16 amino acids. Germline-derived CDR1 and CDR2 are MNHEY and SMNVEV (reference sequence). The CDR3 DNA follows: TGTGCCAGCAGTTTTAGGGGTGGTGGGGCAAGGTACGAGCAGTACTTC. Amino acid sequence: CASSFRGGGARYEQYF.

As regards this clonotype: An end of the junction does not agree with germline; a read error may underlie this. The genes are TRBV6-5 and TRBJ2-5; TRBD2 aligns across 12 bases. The CDR3 is 19 amino acids. Germline V CDR1 and CDR2: MNHEY, SVGAGI. This chain's CDR3 is CASSSSGLAGGRRPETQYF. The CDR3 nucleotides read TGTGCCAGCAGTTCCAGCGGGCTAGCGGGGGGGCGTCGCCCAGAGACGCAGTACTTC.

This clonotype is medium-sized (0.01 to 0.1%) in the sample. This sequence joins TRBV6-1 and TRBJ1-6, with TRBD1 matching over 7 bases. Trimming removed 6 bases from V and 10 bases from J; junction bases left unmatched: 12. Per germline, CDR1 MNHNS and CDR2 SASEGT. CDR3 size: 15 residues. The CDR3 DNA reads as TGTGCCAGCAGAAATTCAGGGGGAGGGAACTCACCCCTCCACTTT. It yields the protein CASRNSGGGNSPLHF.

Comment on this clonotype: One junction end does not reproduce the germline sequence, and a read error may be involved. The V gene is TRBV27, the J gene TRBJ2-3, with TRBD2 identical over 9 bases. Germline V gene data show CDR1 as MNHEY and CDR2 as SMNVEV (reference sequence). The CDR3 loop spans 17 amino acids. The CDR3: CASRAGGGARAQDTQYF. For the CDR3, the DNA is TGTGCCAGCAGAGCGGGAGGAGGGGCGCGGGCGCAAGATACGCAGTACTTT.

About this clonotype itself: The germline gene is not matched at one end of the junction; a read error may be the cause. V gene TRBV10-3 combines with J gene TRBJ2-4, with 8 nucleotides matching TRBD1. The CDR3 contains 15 residues. Germline CDR1 is ENHRY and CDR2 is SYGVKD. Here the CDR3 reads CAGQQGVGAKDMQYF. In DNA form, the CDR3 reads TGTGCCGGACAACAGGGGGTGGGGGCCAAAGACATGCAGTACTTC.

This clonotype was detected only a few times. The V and J genes are TRBV10-3 and TRBJ1-1; the D is unclear. Looked up from germline, CDR1 is ENHRY and CDR2 is SYGVKD. This CDR3 comprises 12 residues. The V and J ends lost 3 bases and 4 bases respectively, with 6 bases between them. The CDR3 is CAISDPGTEAFF. As DNA, the CDR3 is TGTGCCATCAGTGACCCCGGCACTGAAGCTTTCTTT.

Concerning this clonotype itself: One end of the junction varies from germline; a read error may be responsible. The chain employs TRBV6-1 and TRBJ2-3; 8 bases map to TRBD2. CDR1 and CDR2 (germline): MNHNS, SASEGT. The CDR3 has 15 residues. The CDR3 DNA is TGTGCCAGCAGTGAGACGGGCGGGGGGCAAGATACCCAGTATTTT. Translation: CASSETGGGQDTQYF.

The J gene is TRBJ2-1, the V gene TRBV6-1, with unresolved D. This CDR3 contains 15 residues. Trimming removed 7 bases at V and 10 bases at J, with 23 bases between. From germline, CDR1 is MNHNS and CDR2 SASEGT. CDR3 in DNA: TGTGCCAGCACCCCGGGCTGGGCGAACTCCGGGGAGCAGTTCTTC. Translating it yields CASTPGWANSGEQFF.

The gene calls are TRBV6-1 and TRBJ2-1, with a tentative D call TRBD2 (5 bases). Deletions cut 4 bases from V and 8 bases from J, with 12 bases between. CDR1 is MNHNS and CDR2 is SASEGT in the germline V gene. This CDR3 spans 13 amino acids. This CDR3 is CASSGASPYEQFF. CDR3 bases: TGTGCCAGCAGTGGGGCTAGCCCGTATGAGCAGTTCTTC.